Presented here are 21 T cell receptor beta chains from one specimen sequenced in a study of blood T cell repertoires in COVID-19. The assay was immunoSEQ multiplex PCR, and TCRdb's table has in-frame clones only and misses some. Of about 110,000 clones listed, roughly 85% are singletons. The sample was peripheral blood. The source is a human donor in a cohort sampled during active COVID-19.

V and J are TRBV6-5 and TRBJ2-7; a possible D gene is TRBD1 (6 bases). CDR3 size: 13 residues. Trimming stripped 5 bases from V and 6 bases from J, with 14 bases between. Germline CDR1 reads MNHEY; CDR2 reads SVGAGI. CDR3 nucleotides: TGTGCCAGCAGTCACCCCGGGACAATCGAGCAGTACTTC. Its translation: CASSHPGTIEQYF.

V and J are TRBV30 and TRBJ1-5, with 11 bases matching TRBD1. The CDR3 has 15 residues. Germline values: CDR1 GTSNPN, CDR2 SVGIG (reference sequence). J was trimmed by 3 bases and V by 1 base; bases with no gene match: 2. This chain's CDR3 is CAWSGGQGVNQPQHF. CDR3 in DNA: TGTGCCTGGAGTGGGGGACAGGGGGTCAATCAGCCCCAGCATTTT.

V usage is TRBV6-5 and J usage is TRBJ2-2; D is possibly TRBD2 (6 bases). V was trimmed by 6 bases and J by 4 bases, leaving 9 bases between them. The germline V gene encodes CDR1 MNHEY and CDR2 SVGAGI. CDR3 length equals 13 residues. In nucleotides, the CDR3 is TGTGCCAGCAGATCTAGCGCCACCGGGGAGCTGTTTTTT. It codes for CASRSSATGELFF.

J is TRBJ2-1 and V is TRBV7-8; D is possibly TRBD1 (7 bases). The CDR3 runs to 16 residues. Germline V gene lookup returns CDR1 SGHVS and CDR2 FQNEAQ. The ends were cut back, 1 base at V and 6 bases at J, with 16 bases in the middle. CDR3 residues: CASSLGARGATNEQFF. As DNA, the CDR3 is TGTGCCAGCAGCTTAGGGGCCAGGGGGGCCACCAATGAGCAGTTCTTC. The variable domain in full, with the rest retrieved from reference TRBV7-8 and TRBJ2-1, is GAGVSQSPRYKVAKRGQDVALRCDPISGHVSLFWYQQALGQGPEFLTYFQNEAQLDKSGLPSDRFFAERPEGSVSTLKIQRTQQEDSAVYLCASSLGARGATNEQFFGPGTRLTVL.

CDR3 coding DNA: TGTGCCACCAGTGCCCGAACAGGGATAAGCTCCTACAATGAGCAGTTCTTC. Translating it yields CATSARTGISSYNEQFF. J is TRBJ2-1 and V is TRBV24-1, with D possibly matching TRBD1 (6 bases). Trimming pared 5 bases from V and 0 bases from J, leaving 16 bases between. CDR1 is KGHDR, CDR2 SFDVKD, per germline. The CDR3 covers 17 residues.

The chain links TRBV7-3 to TRBJ2-1, with 8 bases fitting TRBD2. The CDR3 has 15 amino acids. In germline, CDR1 is SGHTA, CDR2 FQGTGA. The trim removed 4 bases at V and 9 bases at J, leaving 11 bases unmatched. CDR3 DNA: TGTGCCAGCAGCTCCGGGGAAACTAGCGGCGGTGAGCAGTTCTTC. It translates to CASSSGETSGGEQFF.

The chain links TRBV11-3 to TRBJ2-2, with D perhaps matching TRBD1 (6 bases). The germline gives CDR1 SGHNT, CDR2 YENEEA. The CDR3 contains 14 residues. V was cut by 5 bases and J by 6 bases, with 13 bases left in between. The DNA for the CDR3 is TGTGCCAGCAGCGCTACAGGGAAGCCCGGGGAGCTGTTTTTT. It codes for CASSATGKPGELFF.

The rearrangement joins TRBV7-3 to TRBJ2-2; 8 positions match TRBD2. Per germline, CDR1 SGHTA and CDR2 FQGTGA. This CDR3 has 15 amino acids. The V segment lost 2 bases and the J segment 6 bases; nucleotides outside the gene matches: 5. CDR3 nucleotide sequence: TGTGCCAGCAGCTTAGCGGGACTAGGGTCCGGGGAGCTGTTTTTT. It specifies CASSLAGLGSGELFF.

This chain joins TRBV6-5 and TRBJ2-1; 7 positions match TRBD2. This CDR3 spans 16 amino acids. Germline V CDR1 and CDR2: MNHEY, SVGAGI. V lost 2 bases, J lost 4 bases, and 8 bases stayed unmatched. In nucleotides, the CDR3 is TGTGCCAGCAGTTACGTCCTCCGGGGGGAGTACAATGAGCAGTTCTTC. Amino acids: CASSYVLRGEYNEQFF.

The rearrangement joins TRBV2 to TRBJ2-1, with TRBD2 matching 11 bases. CDR3 length: 16 amino acids. V gave up 5 bases and J gave up 0 bases; unmatched junction bases: 3. The germline CDR1 and CDR2 sequences are SNHLY and FYNNEI. CDR3 amino acids: CASSFSGRGSYNEQFF. In nucleotides, the CDR3 is TGTGCCAGCAGTTTTAGCGGGAGGGGCTCCTACAATGAGCAGTTCTTC.

The J gene is TRBJ2-3, the V gene TRBV7-8; 8 bases match TRBD1. V was clipped by 5 bases and J by 3 bases; unmatched bases: 4. This CDR3 comprises 14 residues. Germline-derived CDR1 and CDR2 are SGHVS and FQNEAQ. The CDR3, as DNA: TGTGCCAGCAGCCGCGACAGGGGTACAGATACGCAGTATTTT. Protein sequence: CASSRDRGTDTQYF.

The gene calls are TRBV19 and TRBJ2-3, with 7 bases matching TRBD1. The germline CDR1 and CDR2 sequences are LNHDA and SQIVND (reference sequence). The CDR3 consists of 16 residues. Losses at the gene ends were 3 bases for V and 0 bases for J; bases not matched to a gene: 6. The CDR3 sequence is CASSIGTELSTDTQYF. Here the CDR3 DNA reads TGTGCCAGTAGTATTGGGACAGAGCTCAGCACAGATACGCAGTATTTT.

V gene TRBV27 combines with J gene TRBJ2-1; 7 bases align to TRBD1. V lost 0 bases and J lost 3; bases outside the gene matches: 2. This CDR3 spans 15 amino acids. Germline CDR1 MNHEY, CDR2 SMNVEV (reference sequence). CDR3 region: CASSLSRGHYNEQFF. Here the CDR3 DNA reads TGTGCCAGCAGTTTATCAAGGGGGCACTACAATGAGCAGTTCTTC.

V and J are TRBV18 and TRBJ2-7; the D is unclear. The V end was cut by 4 bases, the J end by 0 bases, with 7 bases between. CDR3 length equals 13 residues. Germline V gives CDR1 KGHSH, CDR2 LQKENI. The CDR3 bases are TGTGCCAGCTCACTACAAGACTCCTACGAGCAGTACTTC. Protein: CASSLQDSYEQYF.

The chain is built from TRBV10-3 and TRBJ1-6; no reliable D call. Germline CDR1 is ENHRY and CDR2 is SYGVKD. The V end lost 2 bases, the J end lost 7 bases, and 12 bases lay between the germline ends. The CDR3 runs to 15 residues. The CDR3 DNA follows: TGTGCCATCAGTGAGCTCGGTGCGGAAAATTCACCCCTCCACTTT. Protein sequence: CAISELGAENSPLHF.

The chain has TRBV5-1 and TRBJ1-3; no reliable D call. Trimming took 4 bases from V and 1 from J, leaving 9 bases between them. The CDR3 spans 14 residues. The germline gives CDR1 SGHRS, CDR2 YFSETQ. The CDR3: CASSTSESGNTIYF. DNA of the CDR3: TGCGCCAGCAGCACCTCCGAGTCTGGAAACACCATATATTTT.

The V gene is TRBV11-2, the J gene TRBJ1-3, with D perhaps TRBD1 (5 bases). Trimming removed 7 bases at V and 0 bases at J, with 10 bases between. The CDR3 contains 14 residues. CDR1 and CDR2 (germline): SGHAT, FQNNGV. The CDR3 DNA reads as TGTGCCAGCACGCATGGGGCCTCTGGAAACACCATATATTTT. Translated: CASTHGASGNTIYF.

The table lists this clone with a count of one. V gene TRBV6-5 combines with J gene TRBJ1-5; 7 bases agree with TRBD1. The CDR3 extends over 12 amino acids. Germline trimming cut 11 bases from V and 3 bases from J; bases unmatched to any gene: 4. Germline values: CDR1 MNHEY, CDR2 SVGAGI. Written as DNA, the CDR3 is TGTGCCGGGGGACAGCCCAATCAGCCCCAGCATTTT. This gives the protein CAGGQPNQPQHF.

The chain uses TRBV28 and TRBJ2-3; 10 nucleotides line up with TRBD2. After removal of 6 bases from V and 1 base from J, the junction contained 7 bases not matched to a gene. This CDR3 has 16 residues. CDR1 MDHEN and CDR2 SYDVKM come from the germline V gene. The CDR3 coding sequence is TGTGCCAGCAGATCCCGACTAGCGGGTGGCACAGATACGCAGTATTTT. It is translated as CASRSRLAGGTDTQYF.

A single count supports this clone. The rearrangement joins TRBV25-1 to TRBJ2-7; TRBD2 matches at 8 bases. The V gene end was trimmed by 8 bases and the J gene end by 4 bases; junction bases not matched to a gene: 7. The V gene's germline CDR1 is MGHDK and CDR2 SYGVNS. There are 13 residues in the CDR3. This CDR3 reads CASSPGGTYEQYF. CDR3 nucleotides: TGTGCCAGCTCCCCGGGGGGGACATACGAGCAGTACTTC.

The sample holds a few counts of this clone. The chain couples TRBV7-8 to TRBJ2-3, with 8 bases lining up with TRBD1. Trimming cost V 3 bases and J 4 bases; bases outside gene matches: 12. The CDR3 is made up of 17 amino acids. Germline CDR1 reads SGHVS; CDR2 reads FQNEAQ. The CDR3 reads CASSLAQGAIFSDTQYF. The DNA for the CDR3 is TGTGCCAGCAGCTTGGCCCAGGGGGCGATTTTTTCAGATACGCAGTATTTT.